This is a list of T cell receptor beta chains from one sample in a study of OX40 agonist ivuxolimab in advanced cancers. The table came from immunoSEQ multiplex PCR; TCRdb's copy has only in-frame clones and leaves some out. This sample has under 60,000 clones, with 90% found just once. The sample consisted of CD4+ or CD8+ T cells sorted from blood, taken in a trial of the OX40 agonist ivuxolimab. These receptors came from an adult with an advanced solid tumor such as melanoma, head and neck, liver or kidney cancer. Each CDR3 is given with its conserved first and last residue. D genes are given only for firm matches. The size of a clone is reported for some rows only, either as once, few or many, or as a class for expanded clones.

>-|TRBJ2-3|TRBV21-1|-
CASSNGSSRSTDTQYF
TGTGCCAGCAGCAATGGTAGTAGCCGAAGCACAGATACGCAGTATTTT
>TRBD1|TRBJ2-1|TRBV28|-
CATTPSPGTGGSNEQFF
TGTGCCACCACCCCGTCCCCCGGGACAGGGGGCTCGAATGAGCAGTTCTTC
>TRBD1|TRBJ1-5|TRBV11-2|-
CASSPGQGVANQPQHF
TGTGCCAGCAGCCCTGGACAGGGGGTTGCCAATCAGCCCCAGCATTTT
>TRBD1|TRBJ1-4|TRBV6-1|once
CASSLRDRHEKLFF
TGTGCCAGCAGCCTCCGGGACAGGCATGAAAAACTGTTTTTT
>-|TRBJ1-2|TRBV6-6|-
CASSYGGYGYTF
TGTGCCAGCAGCTATGGTGGCTATGGCTACACCTTC
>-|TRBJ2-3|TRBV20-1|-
CSAARDTQYF
TGCAGTGCCGCCAGGGATACGCAGTATTTT
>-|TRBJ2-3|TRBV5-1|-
CASRGGTTYTDTQYF
TGCGCCAGCAGAGGCGGGACAACTTACACAGATACGCAGTATTTT
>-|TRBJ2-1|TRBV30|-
CAWPYRAYNEQFF
TGTGCCTGGCCCTACAGGGCATACAATGAGCAGTTCTTC
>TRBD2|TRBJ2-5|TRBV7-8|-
CASTVTRGGGVRETQYF
TGTGCCAGCACCGTCACCCGGGGCGGGGGGGTGAGGGAGACCCAGTACTTC
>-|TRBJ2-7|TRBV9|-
CASSPDLLLGNEQYF
TGTGCCAGCAGCCCCGACCTACTACTAGGGAACGAGCAGTACTTC
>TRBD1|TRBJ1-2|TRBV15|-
CATSKSGQAINGYTF
TGTGCCACCAGCAAATCGGGACAGGCAATCAATGGCTACACCTTC
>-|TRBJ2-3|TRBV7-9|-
CASSPSGSTDTQYF
TGTGCCAGCAGCCCCAGCGGGAGCACAGATACGCAGTATTTT
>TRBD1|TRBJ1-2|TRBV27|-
CASSLGLRTGNYGYTF
TGTGCCAGCAGTCTAGGACTTAGGACAGGGAACTATGGCTACACCTTC
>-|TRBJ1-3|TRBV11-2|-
CASSTPRSGGRPGNTIYF
TGTGCCAGCAGCACCCCCCGGAGTGGAGGCCGACCTGGAAACACCATATATTTT
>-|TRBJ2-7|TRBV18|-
CASSPPNPVSYEQYF
TGTGCCAGCTCACCACCGAACCCTGTCTCCTACGAGCAGTACTTC
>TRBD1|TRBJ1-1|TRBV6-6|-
CASRGGQNTEAFF
TGTGCCAGCAGAGGGGGCCAGAACACTGAAGCTTTCTTT
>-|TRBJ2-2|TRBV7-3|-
CASSAFSAGELFF
TGTGCCAGCAGCGCTTTTAGCGCCGGGGAGCTGTTTTTT
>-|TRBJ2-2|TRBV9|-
CASSVGGGFTGELFF
TGTGCCAGCAGCGTAGGGGGTGGATTCACCGGGGAGCTGTTTTTT
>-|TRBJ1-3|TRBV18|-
CASSSSRSGSGNTIYF
TGTGCCAGCTCCTCCAGCCGTTCGGGCTCTGGAAACACCATATATTTT
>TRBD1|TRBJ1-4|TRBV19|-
CASGQGATNEKLFF
TGTGCCAGCGGCCAGGGGGCTACTAATGAAAAACTGTTTTTT
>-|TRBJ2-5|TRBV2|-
CASTRTAVQETQYF
TGTGCCAGCACCCGGACGGCAGTCCAAGAGACCCAGTACTTC
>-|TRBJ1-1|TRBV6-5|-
CASSYRGNTEAFF
TGTGCCAGCAGTTACCGGGGGAACACTGAAGCTTTCTTT
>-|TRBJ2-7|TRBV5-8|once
CASSLDRGGEQYF
TGTGCCAGCAGCTTGGACAGGGGAGGCGAGCAGTACTTC
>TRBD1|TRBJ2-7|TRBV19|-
CASSIRGQGPYEQYF
TGTGCCAGTAGTATTCGGGGACAGGGGCCGTACGAGCAGTACTTC
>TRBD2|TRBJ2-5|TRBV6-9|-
CASSPLSVARGGTQYF
TGTGCCAGCAGCCCCCTCTCGGTTGCCCGCGGGGGGACCCAGTACTTC
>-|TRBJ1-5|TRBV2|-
CASSEEGLSNQPQHF
TGTGCCAGCAGTGAGGAGGGGCTTAGCAATCAGCCCCAGCATTTT
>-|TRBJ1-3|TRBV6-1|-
CASTVDSGNTIYF
TGTGCCAGCACCGTGGACAGTGGAAACACCATATATTTT
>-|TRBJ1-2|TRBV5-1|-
CASRNIGPNYGYTF
TGCGCCAGCAGGAATATCGGACCAAACTATGGCTACACCTTC
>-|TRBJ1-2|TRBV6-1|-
CATERGDTNYGYTF
TGTGCCACCGAGAGAGGGGATACTAACTATGGCTACACCTTC
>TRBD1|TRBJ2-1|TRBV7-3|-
CASSATGTYNEQFF
TGTGCCAGCAGCGCGACAGGGACCTACAATGAGCAGTTCTTC
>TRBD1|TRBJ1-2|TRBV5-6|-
CASSLVAGGSGYTF
TGTGCCAGCAGCTTGGTGGCAGGGGGCAGTGGCTACACCTTC
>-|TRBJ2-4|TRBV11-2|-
CASSSAGRLAKNIQYF
TGTGCCAGCAGCTCCGCGGGGCGGTTAGCCAAAAACATTCAGTACTTC
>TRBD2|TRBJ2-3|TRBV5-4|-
CASSLVGGRDTQYF
TGTGCCAGCAGCTTGGTGGGGGGGAGGGATACGCAGTATTTT
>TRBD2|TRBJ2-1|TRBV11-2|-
CASSSTSGPSDEQFF
TGTGCCAGCAGCTCGACTAGCGGTCCCTCGGATGAGCAGTTCTTC
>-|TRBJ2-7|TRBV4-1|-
CASSQGGTYGQYF
TGCGCCAGCAGCCAAGGTGGTACCTACGGGCAGTACTTC
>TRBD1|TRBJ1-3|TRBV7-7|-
CASSLAPGQASGNTIYF
TGTGCTAGCAGCTTAGCGCCGGGACAGGCCTCTGGAAACACCATATATTTT
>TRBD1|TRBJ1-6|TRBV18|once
CASSIDRGVRGSPLHF
TGTGCCAGCTCAATCGACAGGGGGGTAAGGGGTTCACCCCTCCACTTT